The rows below give T cell receptor beta chains drawn from one sample of a study of cytomegalovirus exposure and HLA in healthy donors. Assay: immunoSEQ multiplex PCR; the TCRdb copy retains only in-frame clones and omits some. The sample records roughly 70,000 clones, roughly 71% being singletons. Sequenced material: PBMCs. Receptors originate from a man in his 70s in good health and CMV-seronegative. Both conserved end residues are part of each CDR3. A D gene is named only where the DNA matches it firmly. Size tells how often a clone was seen (once, few, many) or the class of an expanded clone, and some rows leave it out.

cdr3_nt cdr3_aa d_call clone_size j_call v_call
TGTGCCAGCAGCTTAGCTGGGGGGTCCGCTGGAAACACCATATATTTT CASSLAGGSAGNTIYF NA NA TRBJ1-3 TRBV11-2
TGTGCCAGCAGCTTAGGCCTCGGGACTAGTCAGGAGACCCAGTACTTC CASSLGLGTSQETQYF TRBD2 NA TRBJ2-5 TRBV7-9
TGTGCCAGCAGCCAAGAATCTAGCGGGGTATACAATGAGCAGTTCTTC CASSQESSGVYNEQFF TRBD2 few TRBJ2-1 TRBV4-2
TGTGCCAGCAGCTCTGGGACTAGCACAGATACGCAGTATTTT CASSSGTSTDTQYF NA NA TRBJ2-3 TRBV11-2
TGTGCCAGCAGCTTTAGACAGGGGAACACCGGGGAGCTGTTTTTT CASSFRQGNTGELFF TRBD1 NA TRBJ2-2 TRBV14
TGTGCCAGCAGTCCCCCCGGGACTAGGGCCTACGAGCAGTACTTC CASSPPGTRAYEQYF TRBD2 once TRBJ2-7 TRBV28
TGCGCCAGCAGCCGGGGGTGGCTGGGGGAGACCCAGTACTTC CASSRGWLGETQYF NA NA TRBJ2-5 TRBV5-1
TGCAGCGCCAAGACAGGAGGAAGTGAAAAACTGTTTTTT CSAKTGGSEKLFF NA NA TRBJ1-4 TRBV29-1
TGTGCCATCAGTGATGGGGAGAGCTCCTACAATGAGCAGTTCTTC CAISDGESSYNEQFF NA few TRBJ2-1 TRBV10-3
TGTGCCAGCAGCTTAGCGTCGGCGGGTTACTCCTACGAGCAGTACTTC CASSLASAGYSYEQYF NA NA TRBJ2-7 TRBV7-2
TGTGCCAGCAGCACCCTAACAGGGGACACTGAAGCTTTCTTT CASSTLTGDTEAFF TRBD1 NA TRBJ1-1 TRBV7-9
TGTGCTAGCAGCCCCCTCGGCGGGACAGGGGTGGAGACCCAGTACTTC CASSPLGGTGVETQYF TRBD1 NA TRBJ2-5 TRBV7-7
TGTGCCAGCAGCTTGGCTGTAGGGGGTCACTATGGCTACACCTTC CASSLAVGGHYGYTF NA NA TRBJ1-2 TRBV5-4
TGCGCCAGCAGTGAGTTCCTGGGGGCTTCGGACGAGCAGTACTTC CASSEFLGASDEQYF NA NA TRBJ2-7 TRBV10-1
TGTGCCAGCAGCACGAGATCGAACACTGAAGCTTTCTTT CASSTRSNTEAFF NA NA TRBJ1-1 TRBV7-2
TGTGCCAGCAGCTTAGCTTCGCTAGCGGGGGATTCTAGCACAGATACGCAGTATTTT CASSLASLAGDSSTDTQYF TRBD2 NA TRBJ2-3 TRBV13